The entry that follows covers one TCR beta chain sequence. Antigen: not known. The data are from a study of beta chain features in type 1 diabetes. Germline trimming cut 7 bases from V and 6 bases from J; bases unmatched to any gene: 12. This CDR3 region has 15 residues. Germline V lookup: CDR1 MDHEN, CDR2 SYDVKM. Study findings and constraints: All four CD4+ subsets from Type 1 diabetes patients carried moderately but significantly shorter TCRB CDR3s.

Isolated RNA was reverse transcribed in full, so expressed TCRB transcripts were sequenced. An average of approximately 3.4 million reads was obtained for naive, central memory and regulatory T cell samples. Some clones are missing from TCRdb's copy, which holds only in-frame ones; the method was immunoSEQ multiplex PCR. The sample gives approximately 60,000 clones, approximately 52% of which show up once; 2% to 3% is in the top ten. This clonotype was sampled from a woman in her forties with type 1 diabetes. Sequenced: Tregs from blood. The genes are TRBV28 and TRBJ2-7; 10 bases map to TRBD1. The CDR3 DNA follows: TGTGCCAGCATCCAATGGGGACAGGGGACCGGCGAGCAGTACTTC. Protein product: CASIQWGQGTGEQYF.